Below are 17 T cell receptor beta chains sequenced from a single sample in a study of blood T cell repertoires in COVID-19. Assay used: immunoSEQ multiplex PCR; TCRdb lists only in-frame clones, some missing. The table has 30,000 to 35,000 clones, around 73% seen once. Material: peripheral blood. Every receptor here comes from a man aged 80 or over with acute or convalescent COVID-19.

The chain uses TRBV11-2 and TRBJ2-2, with 8 nucleotides matching TRBD1. Germline assignment: CDR1 SGHAT and CDR2 FQNNGV. V trimming: 5 bases; J trimming: 4 bases; junction bases outside the gene matches: 15. CDR3 length equals 18 residues. The CDR3 loop reads CASSGFLIGQGGTGELFF. The CDR3 bases are TGTGCCAGCAGCGGGTTTTTAATCGGACAGGGTGGCACCGGGGAGCTGTTTTTT.

The V gene is TRBV12-5, the J gene TRBJ2-7; TRBD1 matches at 9 bases. The CDR3 covers 17 residues. V dropped 2 bases and J dropped 3; count of bases not matched to a gene: 11. Germline loops: CDR1 LGHNT, CDR2 FRNRAP. The CDR3 coding sequence is TGTGCTAGTGGTTTGACTCCGGGACAGGGCATAGTCTACGAGCAGTACTTC. Protein sequence: CASGLTPGQGIVYEQYF.

This clone was observed many times. The same CDR3 can be traced to other DNA sequences in this sample. This chain joins TRBV7-6 and TRBJ2-2; a possible D gene is TRBD2 (6 bases). The CDR3 runs 15 residues. Trimming cost V 1 base and J 4 bases, with 10 bases left between them. The germline V gene has CDR1 SGHVS and CDR2 FNYEAQ. Written as DNA, the CDR3 is TGTGCCAGCAGCTTAGGCGGGGCCAGCACCGGGGAGCTGTTTTTT. The encoded protein is CASSLGGASTGELFF.

Concerning this clone itself: The identical CDR3 is also encoded by other nucleotide sequences in the sample. The chain uses TRBV9 and TRBJ2-5; 7 bases match TRBD2. Trimming cost V 2 bases and J 1 base; bases outside gene matches: 2. In germline, CDR1 is SGDLS, CDR2 YYNGEE. The CDR3 extends over 14 amino acids. The CDR3 DNA reads TGTGCCAGCAGCGTCGGCGGGGGCCAAGAGACCCAGTACTTC. The encoded protein is CASSVGGGQETQYF.

V gene TRBV6-6 combines with J gene TRBJ2-1, with TRBD1 matching 10 bases. The V and J ends lost 7 bases and 6 bases, in that order; junction bases with no gene match: 9. The length of the CDR3 is 15 residues. Germline CDR1 is MNHNY and CDR2 is SVGAGI (reference sequence). The CDR3 sequence is CASKLRDRGGNEQFF. CDR3 DNA sequence: TGTGCCAGCAAGCTCAGGGACAGGGGTGGCAATGAGCAGTTCTTC.

The CDR3 loop is CATSTPGQSSLYGYTF. For the CDR3, the DNA is TGTGCCACCAGCACCCCGGGACAGAGCTCCCTCTATGGCTACACCTTC. The chain links TRBV15 to TRBJ1-2; 7 positions agree with TRBD1. Germline V gives CDR1 LNHNV, CDR2 YYDKDF (reference sequence). The J segment lost 4 bases and the V segment lost 4 bases, leaving 12 bases of the junction unmatched. This CDR3 region has 16 residues.

V gene TRBV7-2 combines with J gene TRBJ2-1; TRBD2 agrees at 8 bases. In germline, CDR1 is SGHTA, CDR2 FQGNSA. Germline trimming cut 1 base from V and 5 bases from J; bases unmatched to any gene: 4. This CDR3 comprises 15 residues. The CDR3 bases are TGTGCCAGCAGCTTAGACGGGGGGGCTAACAATGAGCAGTTCTTC. It translates to CASSLDGGANNEQFF. Together with reference TRBV7-2 and TRBJ2-1, the CDR3 gives the full variable domain: GAGVSQSPSNKVTEKGKDVELRCDPISGHTALYWYRQSLGQGLEFLIYFQGNSAPDKSGLPSDRFSAERTGGSVSTLTIQRTQQEDSAVYLCASSLDGGANNEQFFGPGTRLTVL.

This clone was observed a handful of times. This chain connects TRBV4-2 to TRBJ2-3; D is perhaps TRBD2 (6 bases). The CDR3 runs to 15 residues. From germline, CDR1 is LGHNA and CDR2 YNFKEQ. The V and J ends lost 3 bases and 8 bases respectively, with 18 bases between them. CDR3 DNA sequence: TGTGCCAGCAGCCAGCTGATTAGCGCCGGGGGTACGCAGTATTTT. Amino acids: CASSQLISAGGTQYF.

This chain connects TRBV7-2 to TRBJ1-2; 9 bases map to TRBD1. Trimming cost V 4 bases and J 6 bases; bases outside gene matches: 9. The CDR3 totals 15 residues. Germline CDR1 is SGHTA and CDR2 is FQGNSA. The CDR3 bases are TGTGCCAGCAGCTGGGACAGGGACTCCTTAAATGGCTACACCTTC. This encodes CASSWDRDSLNGYTF. Looking up the rest from reference TRBV7-2 and TRBJ1-2 gives the full variable domain: GAGVSQSPSNKVTEKGKDVELRCDPISGHTALYWYRQSLGQGLEFLIYFQGNSAPDKSGLPSDRFSAERTGGSVSTLTIQRTQQEDSAVYLCASSWDRDSLNGYTFGSGTRLTVV.

This chain links TRBV19 with TRBJ1-4, with D hard to call. The V end was cut by 6 bases, the J end by 6 bases, with 11 bases between. Germline assignment: CDR1 LNHDA and CDR2 SQIVND (reference sequence). The CDR3 has 13 amino acids. Here the CDR3 DNA reads TGTGCCAGTAGAAGACTAGCGGATGAAAAACTGTTTTTT. Protein sequence: CASRRLADEKLFF.

The CDR3 nucleotides are TGTGCCAGCAGCGCTGCCATACAGGGGGAGGAAACTGAAGCTTTCTTT. Its protein product is CASSAAIQGEETEAFF. V and J are TRBV5-4 and TRBJ1-1, with 8 bases identical to TRBD1. Germline CDR1 reads SGHNT; CDR2 reads YYREEE (reference sequence). This CDR3 is built from 16 residues. The junction had 13 bases not matched to a gene; V was cut back by 4 bases and J by 5 bases.

The V and J genes are TRBV3-1 (or the pseudogene TRBV3-2) and TRBJ2-5; D is ambiguous. The CDR3 totals 14 residues. The V and J ends lost 3 bases and 2 bases respectively, with 10 bases between them. The V gene's germline CDR1 is LGHDT and CDR2 YNNKEL (reference sequence). The CDR3 spells CASSQGHAQETQYF. Written as DNA, the CDR3 is TGTGCCAGCAGCCAGGGCCATGCTCAAGAGACCCAGTACTTC.

The rearrangement joins TRBV7-2 to TRBJ2-5; 14 bases fit TRBD2. In germline, CDR1 is SGHTA, CDR2 FQGNSA. The CDR3 length is 17 residues. V lost 3 bases, J lost 2 bases, and 5 bases stayed unmatched. The DNA for the CDR3 is TGTGCCAGCAGCTTCGGGGGACTAGCGGGGGAGCAAGAGACCCAGTACTTC. It specifies CASSFGGLAGEQETQYF. The variable domain in full, completed from reference TRBV7-2 and TRBJ2-5, reads GAGVSQSPSNKVTEKGKDVELRCDPISGHTALYWYRQSLGQGLEFLIYFQGNSAPDKSGLPSDRFSAERTGGSVSTLTIQRTQQEDSAVYLCASSFGGLAGEQETQYFGPGTRLLVL.

The CDR3 DNA sequence: TGTGCCAGCAGTGCGGCCCTCTACGAGCAGTACTTC. This codes for CASSAALYEQYF. The chain joins TRBV6-6 to TRBJ2-7; no reliable D call. This CDR3 has 12 residues. The germline V gene has CDR1 MNHNY and CDR2 SVGAGI (reference sequence). V shed 5 bases and J shed 3 bases, with 8 bases lying between them.

The V call is TRBV19, the J call TRBJ1-2; D gene unclear. Trimming took 7 bases from V and 4 from J, leaving 13 bases between them. The germline V gene encodes CDR1 LNHDA and CDR2 SQIVND (reference sequence). The CDR3 is 13 residues long. CDR3 bases: TGTGCCAGTAATCCTAGTTCGGGCTATGGCTACACCTTC. Protein sequence: CASNPSSGYGYTF.

This rearrangement joins TRBV29-1 to TRBJ1-4; a weak D match, TRBD1 (6 bases). V was cut by 6 bases and J by 6 bases, with 14 bases left in between. CDR1 and CDR2 from the germline V gene are SQVTM and ANQGSEA. The CDR3 has 13 amino acids. The CDR3 coding sequence is TGCAGCGTGGGACACGGGCCTGATGAAAAACTGTTTTTT. This encodes CSVGHGPDEKLFF. Combining the CDR3 with reference TRBV29-1 and TRBJ1-4 gives the whole variable domain SAVISQKPSRDICQRGTSLTIQCQVDSQVTMMFWYRQQPGQSLTLIATANQGSEATYESGFVIDKFPISRPNLTFSTLTVSNMSPEDSSIYLCSVGHGPDEKLFFGSGTQLSVL.

This clone turned up a few times. The V call is TRBV2, the J call TRBJ1-5; 12 positions match TRBD1. This CDR3 is 14 amino acids long. Germline V lookup: CDR1 SNHLY, CDR2 FYNNEI. The J segment lost 7 bases and the V segment lost 7 bases, leaving 5 bases of the junction unmatched. CDR3 DNA: TGTGCCAGCACCGGGACAGGGGGCTTGCAGCCCCAGCATTTT. It is translated as CASTGTGGLQPQHF.